Below, 11 T cell receptor beta chains from the same sample are listed, as sequenced in a study of cytomegalovirus exposure and HLA in healthy donors. In the PCR, 60 Vbeta and 13 Jbeta primers were used. TCRdb keeps only in-frame clones here, not all; method: immunoSEQ multiplex PCR. Recorded for this sample: approximately 110,000 clones. Material for sequencing was PBMCs. These receptors all come from a man aged 30 to 39 in good health and CMV-seronegative.

Judged by frequency, this clone is medium-sized. This chain uses TRBV7-3 with TRBJ2-7; D is uncertain. The CDR3 is 13 residues long. The V gene's germline CDR1 is SGHTA and CDR2 FQGTGA. Deletions cut 3 bases from V and 7 bases from J, with 13 bases between. The DNA of the CDR3 is TGTGCCAGCAGCTTCGGCCCTACGAGGGAGCAGTACTTC. It encodes CASSFGPTREQYF.

The CDR3 DNA sequence: TGTGCCAGCAGCTTCGACCTGGACATCTTTTATAGCAATCAGCCCCAGCATTTT. Protein: CASSFDLDIFYSNQPQHF. This sequence joins TRBV5-5 and TRBJ1-5, with D possibly being TRBD1 (5 bases). Germline CDR1 and CDR2: SGHKS and YYEKEE (reference sequence). V shed 2 bases and J shed 0 bases, with 18 bases lying between them. This CDR3 is 18 amino acids long.

With respect to this clone: Given the absence of the conserved phenylalanine or tryptophan at the CDR3 end, a read error is likely. The genes are TRBV28 and TRBJ1-2, with D uncertain. Germline CDR1 is MDHEN and CDR2 is SYDVKM. With 3 bases removed from V and 4 bases from J, the gap between germline ends came to 6 bases. This CDR3 comprises 12 residues. CDR3 in amino acids: CASSFGSYGYTS. CDR3 bases: TGTGCCAGCAGTTTCGGGTCCTATGGCTACACCTCC.

The V and J genes are TRBV19 and TRBJ2-7; TRBD2 agrees at 11 bases. The germline V gene encodes CDR1 LNHDA and CDR2 SQIVND (reference sequence). The CDR3 length is 15 residues. The V and J ends lost 6 bases and 3 bases, in that order; junction bases with no gene match: 7. The CDR3 sequence: CASSHSGRAIYEQYF. The CDR3 nucleotides are TGTGCCAGTAGCCATAGCGGGAGGGCCATCTACGAGCAGTACTTC.

The rearrangement links TRBV4-3 to TRBJ2-7; 11 bases match TRBD2. Per the germline V gene, CDR1 is LGHNA and CDR2 is YSLEER. V lost 0 bases, J lost 6 bases, and 1 base stayed unmatched. The CDR3 sequence is 14 residues long. This CDR3 is CASSQDSGRGEQYF. The CDR3 DNA follows: TGCGCCAGCAGCCAAGATAGCGGGAGGGGCGAGCAGTACTTC.

The chain carries TRBV5-1 and TRBJ1-2; possible D gene TRBD1, 5 bases. V lost 0 bases to trimming and J lost 3 bases, with 9 bases between them. The germline CDR1 and CDR2 sequences are SGHRS and YFSETQ. The CDR3 runs to 14 residues. CDR3 sequence reads: CASSLGGQDYGYTF. The CDR3 coding sequence is TGCGCCAGCAGCTTGGGGGGCCAGGACTATGGCTACACCTTC.

This chain links TRBV28 with TRBJ1-1; TRBD1 matches 7 bases. Per germline, CDR1 MDHEN and CDR2 SYDVKM. V shed 7 bases, J shed 4 bases, and the junction held 12 bases outside the gene matches. This CDR3 has 15 residues. This CDR3 is CASKGWDSPFTEAFF. The CDR3 coding sequence is TGTGCCAGCAAGGGGTGGGACAGCCCATTCACTGAAGCTTTCTTT.

The chain employs TRBV27 and TRBJ2-2; TRBD2 matches 9 bases. This CDR3 comprises 18 residues. V lost 4 bases and J lost 4; bases outside the gene matches: 13. CDR1 is MNHEY, CDR2 SMNVEV, per germline (reference sequence). This CDR3 is CASSSSLLAGATTGELFF. The CDR3, as DNA: TGTGCCAGCAGTTCCTCTTTGTTAGCGGGAGCTACCACCGGGGAGCTGTTTTTT.

The chain recombines TRBV7-9 with TRBJ1-2; D is unclear. The CDR3 has 18 residues. Trimming stripped 5 bases from V and 4 bases from J, with 26 bases between. CDR1 SEHNR and CDR2 FQNEAQ come from the germline V gene (reference sequence). This CDR3 reads CASSPEYFPAGGPYGYTF. The CDR3 region has the DNA TGTGCCAGCAGCCCCGAGTACTTCCCGGCAGGTGGCCCCTATGGCTACACCTTC.

Written as DNA, the CDR3 is TGTGCCAGCAGCTTATCAGGGGATGAGCAGTTCTTC. It specifies CASSLSGDEQFF. V gene TRBV7-3 combines with J gene TRBJ2-1; tentatively, D is TRBD1 (6 bases). This CDR3 has 12 residues. Germline V lookup: CDR1 SGHTA, CDR2 FQGTGA. The V and J ends lost 2 bases and 8 bases respectively, with 7 bases between them.

The chain joins TRBV4-1 to TRBJ1-1; no clear D gene. V lost 4 bases to trimming and J lost 1 base, with 10 bases between them. From germline, CDR1 is MGHRA and CDR2 YSYEKL. CDR3 size: 14 residues. CDR3 protein: CASSPTEKNTEAFF. CDR3 bases: TGCGCCAGCAGCCCTACAGAGAAGAACACTGAAGCTTTCTTT.